Presented here are 16 T cell receptor beta chains from one specimen sequenced in a study of early T cells in non-severe SARS-CoV-2 infection. A single record per CDR3 protein comes from TCRdb applying MiXCR to the 5' RACE reads. The sample lists about 97,000 distinct CDR3 sequences, 8% to 13% occurring once. This specimen was whole blood, taken at baseline. Source of these receptors: an adult who was a healthcare worker with PCR-confirmed SARS-CoV-2 infection or an uninfected control (not recorded which).

The chain uses TRBV29-1 and TRBJ1-3, with 9 positions matching TRBD1. Trimming at V came to 7 bases and at J to 3 bases, leaving 7 bases not matched to a gene. Germline CDR1 is SQVTM and CDR2 is ANQGSEA. This CDR3 has 14 amino acids. The CDR3 is CSANTGGDGNTIYF. CDR3 in DNA: TGCAGCGCGAACACAGGGGGCGATGGAAACACCATATATTTT.

This clonotype was seen at least ten times. The chain joins TRBV2 to TRBJ2-1, with a possible D match to TRBD2 (6 bases). The length of the CDR3 is 16 residues. CDR1 SNHLY and CDR2 FYNNEI come from the germline V gene. The V gene lost 1 base and the J gene lost 0 bases, with 10 bases spanning the gap. The CDR3 spells CASSEGRGSSYNEQFF. CDR3 nucleotide sequence: TGTGCCAGCAGTGAAGGTCGGGGGTCCTCCTACAATGAGCAGTTCTTC.

This clonotype occurred a few times. The chain is built from TRBV7-8 and TRBJ1-5; no clear D. CDR3 length: 15 residues. Germline V gene data show CDR1 as SGHVS and CDR2 as FQNEAQ. The ends were cut back, 2 bases at V and 4 bases at J, with 12 bases in the middle. The DNA of the CDR3 is TGTGCCAGCAGCTTATTAGGACCGGGGAATCAGCCCCAGCATTTT. Encoded protein: CASSLLGPGNQPQHF. Full variable domain (remainder filled in from reference TRBV7-8 and TRBJ1-5): GAGVSQSPRYKVAKRGQDVALRCDPISGHVSLFWYQQALGQGPEFLTYFQNEAQLDKSGLPSDRFFAERPEGSVSTLKIQRTQQEDSAVYLCASSLLGPGNQPQHFGDGTRLSIL.

This clonotype was recorded many times. The V and J genes are TRBV7-3 and TRBJ1-1; no definite D call. Germline lookup yields CDR1 SGHTA and CDR2 FQGTGA. Trimming removed 1 base from V and 1 base from J, with 7 bases in between. This CDR3 is 14 amino acids long. DNA for the CDR3: TGTGCCAGCAGCTTAAGTCCGGGGAACACTGAAGCTTTCTTT. It encodes CASSLSPGNTEAFF.

A few counts support this clonotype. This chain uses TRBV7-9 with TRBJ2-3, with 9 bases fitting TRBD1. V shed 1 base, J shed 0 bases, and the junction held 11 bases outside the gene matches. CDR1 and CDR2 (germline): SEHNR, FQNEAQ (reference sequence). The length of the CDR3 is 19 residues. CDR3 nucleotides: TGTGCCAGCAGCTTAGTCCACGGGACAGGGAAATCTAGCACAGATACGCAGTATTTT. Translating it yields CASSLVHGTGKSSTDTQYF. Using reference TRBV7-9 and TRBJ2-3 for the parts outside the CDR3, the full variable domain is DTGVSQNPRHKITKRGQNVTFRCDPISEHNRLYWYRQTLGQGPEFLTYFQNEAQLEKSRLLSDRFSAERPKGSFSTLEIQRTEQGDSAMYLCASSLVHGTGKSSTDTQYFGPGTRLTVL.

There are a few counts of this clonotype. The chain combines TRBV9 with TRBJ2-7; 9 nucleotides line up with TRBD2. V dropped 0 bases and J dropped 0; count of bases not matched to a gene: 10. The CDR3 runs to 18 residues. The germline V gene encodes CDR1 SGDLS and CDR2 YYNGEE. DNA of the CDR3: TGTGCCAGCAGCGTAGCTGGGGTAGCGGGAGTCTTCTCCTACGAGCAGTACTTC. Translation: CASSVAGVAGVFSYEQYF.

This chain connects TRBV7-2 to TRBJ2-1; D might be TRBD2 (5 bases). Germline loops: CDR1 SGHTA, CDR2 FQGNSA. This CDR3 region has 16 residues. Trimming stripped 5 bases from V and 4 bases from J, with 18 bases between. CDR3 in amino acids: CASSRITASRYNEQFF. CDR3 sequence (DNA): TGTGCCAGCAGCCGTATAACGGCTAGCAGATACAATGAGCAGTTCTTC.

This clonotype has more than one count but fewer than ten. This sequence joins TRBV20-1 and TRBJ2-1; a weak D match, TRBD2 (5 bases). V lost 3 bases to trimming and J lost 7 bases, with 19 bases between them. The V gene's germline CDR1 is DFQATT and CDR2 SNEGSKA (reference sequence). CDR3 length equals 15 residues. The CDR3 bases are TGCAGTGCTAGTCACCCCGGGTCCACGGGGAATGAGCAGTTCTTC. Translated: CSASHPGSTGNEQFF.

This clonotype was observed a few times. The J gene is TRBJ1-1, the V gene TRBV4-1; tentatively, D is TRBD1 (5 bases). Germline V CDR1 and CDR2: MGHRA, YSYEKL. CDR3 size: 12 residues. Trimming removed 7 bases at V and 4 bases at J, with 10 bases between. CDR3 residues: CASKAGGTEAFF. CDR3 in DNA: TGCGCCAGCAAGGCTGGGGGCACTGAAGCTTTCTTT.

The V call is TRBV24-1, the J call TRBJ2-2, with 9 bases matching TRBD1. V gave up 6 bases and J gave up 9 bases; unmatched junction bases: 16. The CDR3 is 17 residues long. Germline V gene sequence: CDR1 KGHDR, CDR2 SFDVKD. This CDR3 reads CATSRSGTGNIGRELFF. In DNA, the CDR3 is TGTGCCACCAGTCGATCCGGGACAGGGAATATAGGGCGGGAGCTGTTTTTT.

The CDR3 region has the DNA TGCGCCAGCAACGAAGGACACACAACCGTTAACACTGAAGCTTTCTTT. Translation gives CASNEGHTTVNTEAFF. The chain carries TRBV5-1 and TRBJ1-1, with D possibly being TRBD1 (5 bases). The CDR3 consists of 16 residues. CDR1 is SGHRS, CDR2 YFSETQ, per germline. V dropped 6 bases and J dropped 2 bases, with 20 bases sitting between them.

This clonotype came up a few times. The chain recombines TRBV12-3 or TRBV12-4 with TRBJ2-1; 9 positions match TRBD2. CDR3 length: 15 amino acids. V shed 5 bases, J shed 0 bases, and the junction held 2 bases outside the gene matches. Here the CDR3 DNA reads TGTGCCAGCAGTCCGGGACTAGCCTCCTACAATGAGCAGTTCTTC. Translating gives CASSPGLASYNEQFF.

This clonotype appeared many times. V usage is TRBV29-1 and J usage is TRBJ1-1; D is undetermined. The V end lost 4 bases, the J end lost 1 base, and 10 bases lay between the germline ends. In germline, CDR1 is SQVTM, CDR2 ANQGSEA. The CDR3 contains 13 residues. The CDR3 region is CSVGRLPNTEAFF. CDR3 in DNA: TGCAGCGTTGGTCGTCTCCCGAACACTGAAGCTTTCTTT.

This clonotype was detected only a few times. The chain has TRBV28 and TRBJ2-3; 8 bases match TRBD2. The V gene's germline CDR1 is MDHEN and CDR2 SYDVKM. Trimming took 3 bases from V and 5 from J; bases not matched to a gene: 10. The CDR3 is 16 residues long. This CDR3 reads CASSLSFREGVDTQYF. The CDR3 DNA reads as TGTGCCAGCAGTTTGAGCTTCCGGGAGGGCGTAGATACGCAGTATTTT.

This clonotype was seen more than once but under ten times. V is TRBV6-2 or TRBV6-3 and J is TRBJ2-3; 8 positions match TRBD2. Germline lookup yields CDR1 MNHEY and CDR2 SVGEGT. V was clipped by 3 bases and J by 4 bases; unmatched bases: 6. The CDR3 length is 15 residues. This CDR3 is CASSYFGAGADTQYF. The DNA of the CDR3 is TGTGCCAGCAGTTATTTTGGAGCGGGAGCAGATACGCAGTATTTT.

The V call is TRBV5-1, the J call TRBJ1-2; 12 bases map to TRBD1. Germline-derived CDR1 and CDR2 are SGHRS and YFSETQ. There are 16 residues in the CDR3. Trimming at V came to 0 bases and at J to 2 bases, leaving 2 bases not matched to a gene. CDR3 sequence (DNA): TGCGCCAGCAGCTTGGCCGGGACAGGGGGCAACTATGGCTACACCTTC. Encoded protein: CASSLAGTGGNYGYTF.